The 18 T cell receptor beta chains listed next were all sequenced from one sample in a study of response to subunit inactivated influenza vaccine. Via MiXCR, TCRdb re-called the RT-PCR reads, giving one row per CDR3 protein. The sample holds about 170,000 distinct CDR3 sequences; approximately 12% are singletons and the top ten take approximately 30%. These data also formed part of another study, on T cells expressing NK-cell markers. From that report: cDNA encoding TCR beta was synthesized via 5'RACE template switching incorporating UMIs.

Here the sequenced sample was CD8+ T cells sorted from PBMCs, taken about 11 days after vaccination. The receptors here all came from a man in his forties or fifties who received an inactivated influenza vaccine.

This clonotype was detected a few times. The chain is built from TRBV19 and TRBJ2-7; D uncertain. The CDR3 totals 13 residues. The V gene lost 4 bases and the J gene lost 2 bases, with 9 bases spanning the gap. Germline V CDR1 and CDR2: LNHDA, SQIVND (reference sequence). CDR3 bases: TGTGCCAGTAGTAGCGACATGACCTACGAGCAGTACTTC. Amino acid sequence: CASSSDMTYEQYF.

The rearrangement links TRBV27 to TRBJ1-1; D is unresolved. With 0 bases removed from V and 1 base from J, the gap between germline ends came to 9 bases. Germline V gene data show CDR1 as MNHEY and CDR2 as SMNVEV (reference sequence). CDR3 size: 15 residues. The CDR3 nucleotides read TGTGCCAGCAGTTTATCGATATGGGCGAACACTGAAGCTTTCTTT. It translates to CASSLSIWANTEAFF.

V and J are TRBV7-9 and TRBJ2-1; TRBD2 matches 8 bases. The CDR3 consists of 16 residues. From germline, CDR1 is SEHNR and CDR2 FQNEAQ (reference sequence). Trimming took 5 bases from V and 2 from J; bases not matched to a gene: 8. In DNA form, the CDR3 reads TGTGCCAGCAGCCCCCTAGCGGGCCCGACCTACAATGAGCAGTTCTTC. It specifies CASSPLAGPTYNEQFF.

This clonotype was seen only a few times. The V gene is TRBV5-1, the J gene TRBJ2-1; 8 bases align to TRBD2. The length of the CDR3 is 14 residues. Germline assignment: CDR1 SGHRS and CDR2 YFSETQ. Trimming took 0 bases from V and 7 from J; bases not matched to a gene: 3. The CDR3: CASSLAGGTNEQFF. CDR3 sequence (DNA): TGCGCCAGCAGCTTGGCGGGAGGGACAAATGAGCAGTTCTTC.

This clonotype showed up just a few times. This sequence joins TRBV29-1 and TRBJ2-1; the D gene is possibly TRBD2 (5 bases). The CDR3 runs 13 residues. Germline V gives CDR1 SQVTM, CDR2 ANQGSEA. V lost 8 bases, J lost 2 bases, and 13 bases lay in between. CDR3 in DNA: TGCAGCCTTACCCGGGAAGCCTACAATGAGCAGTTCTTC. It translates to CSLTREAYNEQFF.

This clonotype turned up a few times. This chain uses TRBV6-5 with TRBJ2-1; TRBD2 aligns across 9 bases. Trimming took 2 bases from V and 7 from J; bases not matched to a gene: 12. The CDR3 runs 17 residues. Germline CDR1 reads MNHEY; CDR2 reads SVGAGI. The CDR3 protein is CASSYREPGLASNEQFF. The CDR3 bases are TGTGCCAGCAGTTACCGAGAGCCGGGACTAGCTTCAAATGAGCAGTTCTTC.

This clonotype was detected many times. J is TRBJ2-3 and V is TRBV15, with D perhaps matching TRBD2 (6 bases). Germline CDR1 LNHNV, CDR2 YYDKDF (reference sequence). The CDR3 loop spans 16 amino acids. Trimming removed 3 bases at V and 6 bases at J, with 19 bases between. The CDR3 reads CATSSGDSGIRDTQYF. The CDR3, as DNA: TGTGCCACCAGCAGTGGAGATAGCGGTATTCGGGATACGCAGTATTTT. The variable domain in full, with the rest retrieved from reference TRBV15 and TRBJ2-3, is DAMVIQNPRYQVTQFGKPVTLSCSQTLNHNVMYWYQQKSSQAPKLLFHYYDKDFNNEADTPDNFQSRRPNTSFCFLDIRSPGLGDTAMYLCATSSGDSGIRDTQYFGPGTRLTVL.

A note on this clonotype: One end of the junction does not line up with germline, which may come from a read error. The chain recombines TRBV12-3 or TRBV12-4 with TRBJ2-1, with 11 bases identical to TRBD2. The CDR3 sequence is 18 residues long. CDR3 DNA: TGTGCCAGCAGATTAGGACTAGCGGGCCTAAGCTCCTACAATGAGCAGTTCTTC. This encodes CASRLGLAGLSSYNEQFF.

The chain combines TRBV18 with TRBJ2-7; 9 bases are a match to TRBD1. The CDR3 is 13 residues long. V was pared by 2 bases and J by 6 bases, with 2 bases of the junction left unmatched. Germline CDR1 and CDR2: KGHSH and LQKENI. This chain's CDR3 is CASSPTGGFEQYF. The CDR3 nucleotides are TGTGCCAGCTCACCAACAGGGGGCTTCGAGCAGTACTTC.

The chain's CDR3 is CASSWGVTGTSEQYF. The CDR3, as DNA: TGTGCCAGCAGCTGGGGAGTGACAGGGACCTCCGAGCAGTACTTC. J is TRBJ2-7 and V is TRBV7-9, with 7 positions matching TRBD1. V dropped 4 bases and J dropped 6; count of bases not matched to a gene: 12. Germline loops: CDR1 SEHNR, CDR2 FQNEAQ (reference sequence). This CDR3 contains 15 residues.

The chain is built from TRBV5-1 and TRBJ2-7; 9 bases are a match to TRBD2. With 7 bases clipped from V and 1 base from J, the junction kept 6 bases outside the gene matches. The CDR3 is 14 amino acids. CDR1 is SGHRS and CDR2 is YFSETQ in the germline V gene. Written as DNA, the CDR3 is TGCGCCAGCGGTGATAGCGGGGGATCCTACGAGCAGTACTTC. The encoded protein is CASGDSGGSYEQYF.

This clonotype was seen at least ten times. This chain joins TRBV4-3 and TRBJ2-3; 8 nucleotides line up with TRBD2. The ends lost 3 bases at V and 4 bases at J; junction bases unmatched: 15. Looked up from germline, CDR1 is LGHNA and CDR2 is YSLEER. The CDR3 has 18 amino acids. For the CDR3, the DNA is TGCGCCAGCAGCCAGGAACCCTCCGGGCTAGCGGGTTCAGATACGCAGTATTTT. It yields the protein CASSQEPSGLAGSDTQYF.

This clonotype was found many times. This rearrangement joins TRBV13 to TRBJ2-3, with TRBD2 identical over 9 bases. Germline CDR1 and CDR2: PRHDT and FYEKMQ (reference sequence). This CDR3 comprises 16 residues. Losses at the gene ends were 1 base for V and 0 bases for J; bases not matched to a gene: 2. CDR3 bases: TGTGCCAGCAGCTTAGAGCGGGAGGACAGCACAGATACGCAGTATTTT. Translating it yields CASSLEREDSTDTQYF.

The sample holds many counts of this clonotype. DNA of the CDR3: TGTGCCAGCAGTTTTGGCAGGGAAGACCAAGAGACCCAGTACTTC. Protein product: CASSFGREDQETQYF. The chain couples TRBV28 to TRBJ2-5, with a weak D call TRBD1 (5 bases). This CDR3 has 15 amino acids. Trimming removed 3 bases from V and 0 bases from J, with 11 bases in between. Germline V lookup: CDR1 MDHEN, CDR2 SYDVKM.

The chain joins TRBV18 to TRBJ1-4; 7 bases fit TRBD1. V was pared by 5 bases and J by 8 bases, with 20 bases of the junction left unmatched. The CDR3 extends over 18 amino acids. Germline assignment: CDR1 KGHSH and CDR2 LQKENI. DNA of the CDR3: TGTGCCAGCTCATCAATCCGGGACAGATATCAACGTTTAGAAAAACTGTTTTTT. Its translation: CASSSIRDRYQRLEKLFF.

This clonotype was recorded many times. The rearrangement joins TRBV5-6 to TRBJ2-2, with 9 bases lining up with TRBD1. The CDR3 runs 19 residues. Germline CDR1 is SGHDT and CDR2 is YYEEEE. J gave up 4 bases and V 3 bases, and 16 bases lay outside the gene matches. CDR3 in amino acids: CASSSPGQGYEGVTGELFF. The CDR3 DNA follows: TGTGCCAGCAGCTCCCCGGGACAGGGCTACGAGGGGGTCACCGGGGAGCTGTTTTTT.

The genes are TRBV2 and TRBJ2-3, with a weak D call TRBD2 (5 bases). From germline, CDR1 is SNHLY and CDR2 FYNNEI. V lost 8 bases, J lost 3 bases, and 12 bases lay in between. The CDR3 covers 13 residues. CDR3 loop: CASSNRGTDTQYF. CDR3 bases: TGTGCCAGCTCCAACAGAGGGACAGATACGCAGTATTTT. The entire variable domain, with the rest obtained from reference TRBV2 and TRBJ2-3, is as follows: EPEVTQTPSHQVTQMGQEVILRCVPISNHLYFYWYRQILGQKVEFLVSFYNNEISEKSEIFDDQFSVERPDGSNFTLKIRSTKLEDSAMYFCASSNRGTDTQYFGPGTRLTVL.

The V call is TRBV15, the J call TRBJ2-1, with D perhaps TRBD2 (6 bases). V lost 0 bases and J lost 4, with 16 bases in between. Germline V CDR1 and CDR2: LNHNV, YYDKDF (reference sequence). The length of the CDR3 is 17 residues. CDR3 DNA sequence: TGTGCCACCAGCAGAGATTATCCGGGGGTGGGATACAATGAGCAGTTCTTC. Its protein is CATSRDYPGVGYNEQFF.